This entry lists 27 T cell receptor beta chains sequenced from one sample in a study of graft-versus-host responses after intestinal transplantation. Their antigens are not known. TCRdb's table, derived via immunoSEQ multiplex PCR, lists solely in-frame clones and lacks some. The table shows about 27,000 clones, with 82% occurring only once. Sequenced material: unstimulated CD4+ T cells sorted from spleen or lymph node cells, taken before intestinal transplant. The source of these receptors is a human donor who received an intestinal transplant.

The genes are TRBV5-1 and TRBJ2-2, with 10 bases matching TRBD2. V was pared by 2 bases and J by 2 bases, with 6 bases of the junction left unmatched. There are 17 residues in the CDR3. From germline, CDR1 is SGHRS and CDR2 YFSETQ. The CDR3 sequence: CASSLPSGSSNTGELFF. The CDR3 DNA reads as TGCGCCAGCAGCTTACCTAGCGGGAGCAGCAACACCGGGGAGCTGTTTTTT.

J is TRBJ2-3 and V is TRBV7-7; TRBD2 matches 11 bases. The CDR3 runs to 16 residues. Germline-derived CDR1 and CDR2 are SSHAT and FNYEAQ (reference sequence). The V gene end was trimmed by 1 base and the J gene end by 4 bases; junction bases not matched to a gene: 4. The CDR3 loop reads CASSLGLAGGPDTQYF. The CDR3 nucleotides read TGTGCCAGCAGCTTAGGGCTAGCGGGGGGCCCAGATACGCAGTATTTT. Supplemented by reference TRBV7-7 and TRBJ2-3, the full variable domain reads GAGVSQSPRYKVTKRGQDVTLRCDPISSHATLYWYQQALGQGPEFLTYFNYEAQPDKSGLPSDRFSAERPEGSISTLTIQRTEQRDSAMYRCASSLGLAGGPDTQYFGPGTRLTVL.

The chain is built from TRBV29-1 and TRBJ2-1, with 9 bases fitting TRBD2. This CDR3 is built from 14 residues. Germline V CDR1 and CDR2: SQVTM, ANQGSEA. The ends lost 2 bases at V and 7 bases at J; junction bases unmatched: 6. The CDR3 nucleotides are TGCAGCGTTGAAATTAGCGGGAGAAGGAATGAGCAGTTCTTC. It yields the protein CSVEISGRRNEQFF.

The genes are TRBV6-1 and TRBJ2-3; the match to TRBD2 covers 13 bases. Germline assignment: CDR1 MNHNS and CDR2 SASEGT. J gave up 4 bases and V 8 bases, and 6 bases lay outside the gene matches. This CDR3 has 15 amino acids. In nucleotides, the CDR3 is TGTGCCAGCGCCCTGGGACTAGCGGGGTCAGATACGCAGTATTTT. Translating gives CASALGLAGSDTQYF.

This clone came up a few times. The chain joins TRBV5-4 to TRBJ1-2; D unresolved. V dropped 3 bases and J dropped 3 bases, with 3 bases sitting between them. The CDR3 has 11 amino acids. Germline V gene sequence: CDR1 SGHNT, CDR2 YYREEE (reference sequence). CDR3: CASSSDYGYTF. CDR3 nucleotides: TGTGCCAGCAGCTCCGACTATGGCTACACCTTC.

The V and J genes are TRBV4-2 and TRBJ2-3; D is possibly TRBD2 (6 bases). Trimming shortened V by 5 bases and J by 1 base, and 19 bases separated the two germline ends. Germline CDR1 is LGHNA and CDR2 is YNFKEQ. The CDR3 sequence is 17 residues long. The CDR3 reads CASSLDVGGLRTDTQYF. In DNA, the CDR3 is TGTGCCAGCAGCTTGGACGTGGGGGGTCTCCGCACAGATACGCAGTATTTT.

This clone was seen a single time. The rearrangement joins TRBV6-5 to TRBJ2-7; 9 positions match TRBD2. Germline V gives CDR1 MNHEY, CDR2 SVGAGI. V was clipped by 7 bases and J by 3 bases; unmatched bases: 4. The CDR3 is 13 amino acids. The CDR3 spells CASKNSGGYEQYF. The CDR3 DNA is TGTGCCAGCAAAAATAGCGGGGGCTACGAGCAGTACTTC.

The rearrangement joins TRBV4-1 to TRBJ2-7; TRBD1 aligns across 9 bases. This CDR3 region has 14 residues. Germline trimming cut 4 bases from V and 1 base from J; bases unmatched to any gene: 2. Germline V CDR1 and CDR2: MGHRA, YSYEKL. The CDR3 sequence: CASSLGQGSYEQYF. CDR3 coding DNA: TGCGCCAGCAGCCTGGGACAGGGTTCCTACGAGCAGTACTTC.

V and J are TRBV6-5 and TRBJ1-3; the D gene is possibly TRBD1 (5 bases). Between the trimmed V and J ends, which lost 6 bases and 2 bases, there was a span of 8 bases. From germline, CDR1 is MNHEY and CDR2 SVGAGI. CDR3 length: 13 residues. This CDR3 reads CASRLRAGNTIYF. DNA for the CDR3: TGTGCCAGCAGACTCAGGGCTGGAAACACCATATATTTT.

CDR3 sequence: CASKTTGLVMEQYF. DNA of the CDR3: TGTGCCAGCAAGACGACAGGCCTGGTGATGGAGCAGTACTTC. The rearrangement joins TRBV2 to TRBJ2-7, with D possibly TRBD1 on 6 matching bases. This CDR3 has 14 residues. Trimming cost V 7 bases and J 7 bases, with 20 bases left between them. The V gene's germline CDR1 is SNHLY and CDR2 FYNNEI. The complete variable domain, with remaining parts taken from reference TRBV2 and TRBJ2-7, reads EPEVTQTPSHQVTQMGQEVILRCVPISNHLYFYWYRQILGQKVEFLVSFYNNEISEKSEIFDDQFSVERPDGSNFTLKIRSTKLEDSAMYFCASKTTGLVMEQYFGPGTRLTVT.

The rearrangement joins TRBV6-5 to TRBJ1-2; D call uncertain. Trimming took off 5 bases at V and 7 bases at J, with 17 bases between the two ends. Germline values: CDR1 MNHEY, CDR2 SVGAGI. This CDR3 spans 14 amino acids. Here the CDR3 reads CASSPDGPRGGYTF. The CDR3 region has the DNA TGTGCCAGCAGTCCGGACGGGCCACGGGGTGGCTACACCTTC.

V is TRBV19 and J is TRBJ2-7, with a weak D call TRBD2 (7 bases). Germline V gives CDR1 LNHDA, CDR2 SQIVND (reference sequence). The germline V and J ends were trimmed by 4 bases and 4 bases, with 17 bases remaining between them. The CDR3 is 15 amino acids. The CDR3 sequence is CASSRGSGGVYEQYF. The CDR3 region has the DNA TGTGCCAGTAGTAGAGGATCGGGGGGCGTGTACGAGCAGTACTTC.

The rearrangement joins TRBV9 to TRBJ2-3, with 10 bases lining up with TRBD2. CDR1 is SGDLS and CDR2 is YYNGEE in the germline V gene. After removal of 4 bases from V and 11 bases from J, the junction contained 13 bases not matched to a gene. This CDR3 is 15 amino acids long. The CDR3 sequence: CASSPEVAGGRGQYF. The CDR3, as DNA: TGTGCCAGCAGCCCGGAGGTAGCGGGGGGAAGGGGGCAGTATTTT.

As to this clone: One end of the junction varies from germline; a read error may be responsible. This sample includes further DNA sequences coding for the same CDR3. The rearrangement uses TRBV6-5 and TRBJ2-7; unclear D gene. The CDR3 contains 14 residues. Per germline, CDR1 MNHEY and CDR2 SVGAGI. CDR3 sequence (DNA): TGTGCCAGCAGTTACTCATTCCTTTCCTACGAGCAGTACTTT. Residues: CASSYSFLSYEQYF.

This clone was detected a few times. The genes are TRBV5-4 and TRBJ2-2, with 7 positions matching TRBD1. Germline V gives CDR1 SGHNT, CDR2 YYREEE (reference sequence). V trimming: 2 bases; J trimming: 6 bases; junction bases outside the gene matches: 7. The CDR3 spans 15 residues. In DNA, the CDR3 is TGTGCCAGCAGCTTCCGACAGGGAGCGGCCGGGGAGCTGTTTTTT. This sequence encodes CASSFRQGAAGELFF.

The genes are TRBV4-2 and TRBJ2-3, with D uncertain. CDR1 and CDR2 (germline): LGHNA, YNFKEQ. The CDR3 spans 15 residues. V lost 4 bases and J lost 0, with 11 bases in between. CDR3 sequence: CASSPLTASTDTQYF. The CDR3 nucleotides read TGTGCCAGCAGCCCGCTGACGGCTAGCACAGATACGCAGTATTTT.

The chain uses TRBV28 and TRBJ2-7; D is possibly TRBD1 (5 bases). This CDR3 contains 14 residues. Trimming shortened V by 3 bases and J by 5 bases, and 14 bases separated the two germline ends. Germline V gives CDR1 MDHEN, CDR2 SYDVKM. In DNA, the CDR3 is TGTGCCAGCAGTTTGGGCAGGGTTGTAGACGAGCAGTACTTC. This encodes CASSLGRVVDEQYF.

The CDR3 loop reads CASTPWQTPNEKLFF. For the CDR3, the DNA is TGTGCCAGCACCCCTTGGCAGACCCCTAATGAAAAACTGTTTTTT. V is TRBV6-4 and J is TRBJ1-4; the D is unclear. In germline, CDR1 is MRHNA, CDR2 SNTAGT. The CDR3 runs 15 residues. With 7 bases removed from V and 3 bases from J, the gap between germline ends came to 15 bases.

The V gene is TRBV7-9, the J gene TRBJ2-3, with 8 positions matching TRBD2. From germline, CDR1 is SEHNR and CDR2 FQNEAQ (reference sequence). This CDR3 has 19 residues. J was trimmed by 2 bases and V by 2 bases; bases with no gene match: 15. The CDR3 region has the DNA TGTGCCAGCAGCTTACCCCAACTGGGGCGGGAGGTAATCACAGATACGCAGTATTTT. This codes for CASSLPQLGREVITDTQYF.

The chain has TRBV11-2 and TRBJ1-1; D unclear. The V gene's germline CDR1 is SGHAT and CDR2 FQNNGV. The V gene lost 1 base and the J gene lost 0 bases, with 3 bases spanning the gap. The CDR3 is 13 amino acids. In nucleotides, the CDR3 is TGTGCCAGCAGCTTAGTGGTGAACACTGAAGCTTTCTTT. Its protein is CASSLVVNTEAFF.

The chain carries TRBV9 and TRBJ1-2, with TRBD1 as a possible D gene (6 bases). CDR3 length: 14 amino acids. CDR1 is SGDLS and CDR2 is YYNGEE in the germline V gene. V was trimmed by 2 bases and J by 3 bases, leaving 11 bases between them. CDR3 in DNA: TGTGCCAGCAGCGTCGGGAACAGGGACTATGGCTACACCTTC. Protein product: CASSVGNRDYGYTF.

The chain recombines TRBV2 with TRBJ1-1; D call uncertain. There are 11 residues in the CDR3. Germline loops: CDR1 SNHLY, CDR2 FYNNEI. Trimming cost V 3 bases and J 11 bases, with 10 bases left between them. Written as DNA, the CDR3 is TGTGCCAGCAGTGAGGTTCTATGGGCTTTCTTT. This codes for CASSEVLWAFF.

The chain has TRBV5-1 and TRBJ2-1, with 10 bases that match TRBD2. Trimming at V came to 4 bases and at J to 5 bases, leaving 9 bases not matched to a gene. Germline V gene sequence: CDR1 SGHRS, CDR2 YFSETQ. There are 16 residues in the CDR3. The CDR3 DNA reads as TGCGCCAGCAGCGCTAGCGGGAGTCTATCTGACAATGAGCAGTTCTTC. Its translation is CASSASGSLSDNEQFF.

This clone was counted a few times. The chain links TRBV6-6 to TRBJ2-2; D gene ambiguous. CDR1 is MNHNY and CDR2 is SVGAGI in the germline V gene (reference sequence). The CDR3 is 14 amino acids. With 8 bases removed from V and 7 bases from J, the gap between germline ends came to 17 bases. The CDR3 DNA reads as TGTGCCAGCCTCCGGGTAGCTAAAGGCGGGGAGCTGTTTTTT. This encodes CASLRVAKGGELFF.

V gene TRBV5-4 combines with J gene TRBJ1-2; TRBD1 agrees at 8 bases. This CDR3 comprises 13 residues. Germline V gives CDR1 SGHNT, CDR2 YYREEE (reference sequence). The trim removed 4 bases at V and 4 bases at J, leaving 3 bases unmatched. CDR3 loop: CASSLDRGYGYTF. CDR3 nucleotides: TGTGCCAGCAGCCTAGACAGGGGCTATGGCTACACCTTC.

The chain has TRBV19 and TRBJ1-1, with 8 nucleotides matching TRBD1. CDR3 length: 13 residues. V lost 8 bases and J lost 4; bases outside the gene matches: 6. From germline, CDR1 is LNHDA and CDR2 SQIVND (reference sequence). For the CDR3, the DNA is TGTGCCAGTTGGACAGGGACCGGCACTGAAGCTTTCTTT. Residues: CASWTGTGTEAFF. The entire variable domain, with the rest obtained from reference TRBV19 and TRBJ1-1, is as follows: DGGITQSPKYLFRKEGQNVTLSCEQNLNHDAMYWYRQDPGQGLRLIYYSQIVNDFQKGDIAEGYSVSREKKESFPLTVTSAQKNPTAFYLCASWTGTGTEAFFGQGTRLTVV.

V and J are TRBV29-1 and TRBJ2-5; possibly TRBD2 for D (5 bases). V was cut by 6 bases and J by 9 bases, with 26 bases left in between. CDR1 and CDR2 from the germline V gene are SQVTM and ANQGSEA. CDR3 size: 15 residues. For the CDR3, the DNA is TGCAGCGTCGAATTTGCCGGAGGCCCACGGACGGCCCAGTACTTC. Protein product: CSVEFAGGPRTAQYF.